A single sample is the source of the 9 T cell receptor beta chains below, sequenced in a study of blood T cell repertoires in COVID-19. This table comes from immunoSEQ multiplex PCR, and its TCRdb copy is limited to in-frame clones, with some not included. The sample lists some 120,000 clones, approximately 84% occurring once. The sequenced material came from peripheral blood. These receptors all come from a woman between 25 and 40 years old who had recovered from COVID-19.

The table lists this clone with a count of one. The chain uses TRBV9 and TRBJ2-1; 8 positions match TRBD2. This CDR3 region has 15 residues. V dropped 0 bases and J dropped 9; count of bases not matched to a gene: 8. Germline CDR1 SGDLS, CDR2 YYNGEE. CDR3 in DNA: TGTGCCAGCAGCGTAGTGGCGGGGGGCCCGGGTGAGCAGTTCTTC. Translated: CASSVVAGGPGEQFF.

V usage is TRBV7-2 and J usage is TRBJ2-5, with D possibly being TRBD2 (6 bases). Trimming removed 5 bases at V and 4 bases at J, with 17 bases between. Looked up from germline, CDR1 is SGHTA and CDR2 is FQGNSA. CDR3 length equals 15 residues. The CDR3 coding sequence is TGTGCCAGCAGCCGGAAGGAGGCGCGGGGAGAGACCCAGTACTTC. Translated, it gives CASSRKEARGETQYF.

This chain joins TRBV6-5 and TRBJ2-7; D is perhaps TRBD2 (5 bases). The CDR3 is 13 residues long. The germline V gene has CDR1 MNHEY and CDR2 SVGAGI. Deletions cut 2 bases from V and 2 bases from J, with 7 bases between. CDR3 DNA: TGTGCCAGCAGTTACCCCGGGACCTACGAGCAGTACTTC. As protein: CASSYPGTYEQYF.

The J gene is TRBJ2-3, the V gene TRBV7-6; perhaps TRBD2 as D (6 bases). CDR3 length: 17 amino acids. Germline V gives CDR1 SGHVS, CDR2 FNYEAQ. The ends were cut back, 4 bases at V and 0 bases at J, with 17 bases in the middle. The CDR3 protein is CASSSRGDGGSTDTQYF. For the CDR3, the DNA is TGTGCCAGCAGCTCGAGAGGTGACGGAGGGAGCACAGATACGCAGTATTTT.

The V call is TRBV7-2, the J call TRBJ1-5; D may be TRBD1 (6 bases). V gave up 3 bases and J gave up 7 bases, with 10 bases separating them. This CDR3 has 13 residues. From germline, CDR1 is SGHTA and CDR2 FQGNSA. The CDR3 coding sequence is TGTGCCAGCAGCTTGAGACAGGAGCAGCCCCAGCATTTT. Translated, it gives CASSLRQEQPQHF. Variable domain in full (rest from reference TRBV7-2 and TRBJ1-5): GAGVSQSPSNKVTEKGKDVELRCDPISGHTALYWYRQSLGQGLEFLIYFQGNSAPDKSGLPSDRFSAERTGGSVSTLTIQRTQQEDSAVYLCASSLRQEQPQHFGDGTRLSIL.

The J gene is TRBJ2-3, the V gene TRBV6-2 or TRBV6-3, with TRBD2 matching 11 bases. Per germline, CDR1 MNHEY and CDR2 SVGEGT. The CDR3 is 18 residues long. Germline trimming cut 6 bases from V and 0 bases from J; bases unmatched to any gene: 11. The CDR3 nucleotides are TGTGCCAGCAGCTTACCCCTAACTAGCGGGGGCAGCACAGATACGCAGTATTTT. Encoded protein: CASSLPLTSGGSTDTQYF.

This clone showed up many times. The chain recombines TRBV19 with TRBJ2-7; 7 nucleotides agree with TRBD2. CDR1 LNHDA and CDR2 SQIVND come from the germline V gene (reference sequence). CDR3 length: 15 residues. J gave up 8 bases and V 3 bases, and 13 bases lay outside the gene matches. CDR3 coding DNA: TGTGCCAGTAGTATCTCTAGCGGAGCCCCCTTAAAGCAGTACTTC. This gives the protein CASSISSGAPLKQYF. The full variable domain, completed using reference TRBV19 and TRBJ2-7, is DGGITQSPKYLFRKEGQNVTLSCEQNLNHDAMYWYRQDPGQGLRLIYYSQIVNDFQKGDIAEGYSVSREKKESFPLTVTSAQKNPTAFYLCASSISSGAPLKQYFGPGTRLTVT.

The J gene is TRBJ1-2, the V gene TRBV27; TRBD1 matches 8 bases. The CDR3 totals 15 residues. Germline loops: CDR1 MNHEY, CDR2 SMNVEV (reference sequence). Trimming removed 5 bases from V and 8 bases from J; junction bases left unmatched: 13. CDR3 sequence reads: CASSIVRQGIFGYTF. DNA for the CDR3: TGTGCCAGCAGTATAGTCCGACAGGGGATCTTCGGCTACACCTTC.

The chain recombines TRBV12-3 or TRBV12-4 with TRBJ1-5, with 8 bases that match TRBD1. There are 13 residues in the CDR3. The junction had 3 bases not matched to a gene; V was cut back by 6 bases and J by 5 bases. The CDR3 bases are TGTGCCAGCAGACTACAGGGGGATCAGCCCCAGCATTTT. Amino acid sequence: CASRLQGDQPQHF.